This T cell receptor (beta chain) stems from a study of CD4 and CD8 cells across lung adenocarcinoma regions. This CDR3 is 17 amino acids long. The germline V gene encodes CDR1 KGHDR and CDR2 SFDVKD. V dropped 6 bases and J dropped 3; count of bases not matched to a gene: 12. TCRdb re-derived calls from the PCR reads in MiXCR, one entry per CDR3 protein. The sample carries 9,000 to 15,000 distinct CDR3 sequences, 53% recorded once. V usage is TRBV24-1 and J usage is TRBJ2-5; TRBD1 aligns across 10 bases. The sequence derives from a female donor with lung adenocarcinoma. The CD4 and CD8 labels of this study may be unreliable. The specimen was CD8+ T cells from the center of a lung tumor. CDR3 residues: CATSPGQGLFGEETQYF. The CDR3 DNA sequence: TGTGCCACCAGTCCGGGACAGGGGTTGTTTGGGGAAGAGACCCAGTACTTC.